The rows below give T cell receptor beta chains drawn from one sample of a study of blood T cell repertoires in COVID-19. Generated by immunoSEQ multiplex PCR, the TCRdb table keeps only in-frame clones and is missing some. This table has around 190,000 clones, 84% appearing once. Material: peripheral blood. These receptors all come from a human donor in a cohort sampled during active COVID-19. Each CDR3 is given with its conserved first and last residue. D genes are given only for firm matches. Size is stated for part of the rows, as once, few or many counts, or as a class when the clone is expanded.

cdr3_length	v_call	d_call	clone_size	j_call	cdr3_aa	cdr3_nt
14	TRBV2	TRBD2	NA	TRBJ2-2	CASLRLAGIGELFF	TGTGCCAGCCTGCGGCTAGCGGGGATCGGGGAGCTGTTTTTT
17	TRBV28	TRBD2	few	TRBJ2-7	CASSLLSPGGLSYEQYF	TGTGCCAGCAGTTTATTGAGTCCGGGAGGGCTATCCTACGAGCAGTACTTC
13	TRBV9	NA	NA	TRBJ2-7	CASSVEGVGEQYF	TGTGCCAGCAGCGTAGAGGGGGTGGGAGAGCAGTACTTC
16	TRBV2	NA	once	TRBJ1-2	CASSDLAAGRSYGYTF	TGTGCCAGCAGTGATCTCGCCGCGGGACGGAGCTATGGCTACACCTTC
15	TRBV5-1	TRBD1	few	TRBJ1-2	CASSSGQGRNYGYTF	TGCGCCAGCAGCTCAGGACAGGGACGCAACTATGGCTACACCTTC
15	TRBV2	NA	NA	TRBJ1-5	CASSDPAGPNQPQHF	TGTGCCAGCAGTGATCCGGCAGGGCCCAATCAGCCCCAGCATTTT
13	TRBV27	NA	NA	TRBJ1-5	CATPKGAKQPQHF	TGTGCCACGCCAAAAGGGGCGAAGCAGCCCCAGCATTTT
13	TRBV7-2	NA	NA	TRBJ1-2	CASSLDDRMGYTF	TGTGCCAGCAGCTTAGATGACAGGATGGGCTACACCTTC
17	TRBV30	TRBD2	NA	TRBJ2-5	CAWSVKWTSGTGETQYF	TGTGCCTGGAGTGTGAAATGGACTAGCGGGACGGGAGAGACCCAGTACTTC
15	TRBV18	NA	NA	TRBJ1-4	CASSEDGVTNEKLFF	TGTGCCAGCTCCGAAGACGGGGTTACTAATGAAAAACTGTTTTTT
15	TRBV27	TRBD1	NA	TRBJ2-3	CASSSRTGPTDTQYF	TGTGCCAGCAGTTCACGGACAGGGCCCACAGATACGCAGTATTTT
14	TRBV2	NA	NA	TRBJ2-3	CASSERRVTDTQYF	TGTGCCAGCAGTGAGAGGAGGGTCACAGATACGCAGTATTTT
15	TRBV28	TRBD1	NA	TRBJ1-5	CASSWTGVSNQPQHF	TGTGCCAGCAGTTGGACAGGGGTTAGCAATCAGCCCCAGCATTTT